Below are 5 T cell receptor beta chains sequenced from a single sample in a study of spatial heterogeneity in lung cancer. TCRdb recomputed calls from the 5' RACE reads with MiXCR, one row per CDR3 protein. The sample has roughly 23,000 distinct CDR3 sequences, less than 5.5% seen once. Time point defined: sample taken at primary tumor resection. Tumor, nontumor lung or frozen PBMC supplied whole RNA that was sequenced unsorted. The sample in question was PBMCs, obtained at surgery. The receptors were sampled from a male donor with early-stage non-small cell lung cancer.

This clonotype showed up many times. The chain recombines TRBV7-9 with TRBJ2-2; the D gene is possibly TRBD2 (6 bases). This CDR3 is built from 15 residues. Germline-derived CDR1 and CDR2 are SEHNR and FQNEAQ (reference sequence). Trimming pared 3 bases from V and 6 bases from J, leaving 14 bases between. The CDR3 region has the DNA TGTGCCAGCAGCTTCTTCGGGGGAGCCCCCGGGGAGCTGTTTTTT. Translation gives CASSFFGGAPGELFF.

This clonotype was observed at least ten times. The rearrangement uses TRBV14 and TRBJ2-7; D gene ambiguous. The CDR3 is 12 amino acids. Trimming removed 2 bases at V and 3 bases at J, with 5 bases between. Germline lookup yields CDR1 SGHDN and CDR2 FVKESK. CDR3 region: CASSQSSYEQYF. In DNA, the CDR3 is TGTGCCAGCAGCCAAAGCAGCTACGAGCAGTACTTC. Filled out from reference TRBV14 and TRBJ2-7, the complete variable domain reads EAGVTQFPSHSVIEKGQTVTLRCDPISGHDNLYWYRRVMGKEIKFLLHFVKESKQDESGMPNNRFLAERTGGTYSTLKVQPAELEDSGVYFCASSQSSYEQYFGPGTRLTVT.

This clonotype was seen repeatedly, ten times or more. The gene calls are TRBV28 and TRBJ2-7; D may be TRBD1 or TRBD2 (6 bases each). Per germline, CDR1 MDHEN and CDR2 SYDVKM. The CDR3 has 15 amino acids. The ends were cut back, 5 bases at V and 2 bases at J, with 16 bases in the middle. CDR3 sequence (DNA): TGTGCCAGCAGTAGGGGGGACACCCCCGCCTACGAGCAGTACTTC. It is translated as CASSRGDTPAYEQYF.

This clonotype was found many times. J is TRBJ1-5 and V is TRBV6-6; 9 bases fit TRBD1. The trim removed 4 bases at V and 7 bases at J, leaving 5 bases unmatched. Germline CDR1 MNHNY, CDR2 SVGAGI (reference sequence). The length of the CDR3 is 14 residues. DNA of the CDR3: TGTGCCAGCAGTTCGTGGACAGGGGACCAGCCCCAGCATTTT. Translating gives CASSSWTGDQPQHF.

Many counts were recorded for this clonotype. The chain couples TRBV20-1 to TRBJ1-2, with 7 bases that match TRBD1. The CDR3 is made up of 12 amino acids. V lost 4 bases, J lost 4 bases, and 3 bases stayed unmatched. Germline V gene lookup returns CDR1 DFQATT and CDR2 SNEGSKA (reference sequence). The CDR3 sequence is CSATGGGYGYTF. DNA for the CDR3: TGCAGTGCTACAGGGGGTGGCTATGGCTACACCTTC.